This is a list of T cell receptor beta chains from one sample in a study of T cell responses to AZD1222 COVID-19 vaccine. Clones were sequenced by immunoSEQ multiplex PCR, and TCRdb holds only the in-frame ones, with some missing. The data show roughly 120,000 clones, approximately 86% seen once. This material consisted of peripheral blood, taken 28 days after the second AZD1222 dose. The receptors stem from an adult who received the AZD1222 COVID-19 vaccine. The CDR3 runs from the conserved cysteine through the conserved F or W. D genes are given only for firm matches.

>TRBJ2-2|13|.|TRBV29-1
TGCAGCGTAGCGGACACGAACACCGGGGAGCTGTTTTTT
CSVADTNTGELFF
>TRBJ2-1|15|.|TRBV29-1
TGCAGCGTCGCGACGAGCCCAAGCTCCTACAATGAGCAGTTCTTC
CSVATSPSSYNEQFF
>TRBJ2-1|14|TRBD1|TRBV19
TGTGCCAGTAGCCGGGGACAGGGTTCGAATGAGCAGTTCTTC
CASSRGQGSNEQFF
>TRBJ1-5|15|.|TRBV3-1/TRBV3-2
TGTGCCAGCAGCCAAGATCTGGCGGGCAATCAGCCCCAGCATTTT
CASSQDLAGNQPQHF
>TRBJ1-2|15|TRBD1|TRBV10-3
TGTGCCATCAGTGAAGGGGACAGTCTTAGCTATGGCTACACCTTC
CAISEGDSLSYGYTF
>TRBJ2-7|14|TRBD1|TRBV19
TGTGCCAGGGGTGGGGACAGTCCAACCTACGAGCAGTACTTC
CARGGDSPTYEQYF
>TRBJ1-2|14|TRBD1|TRBV27
TGTGCCAGCAGTTTCTACGACAGGGGCTATGGCTACACCTTC
CASSFYDRGYGYTF
>TRBJ1-1|13|.|TRBV3-1/TRBV3-2
TGTGCCAGCAGCCAAGTGGAAGGAACTGAAGCTTTCTTT
CASSQVEGTEAFF
>TRBJ2-1|15|.|TRBV5-1
TGCGCCAGCAGCCCGGATGGTCAGGGGTTGGGTGAGCAGTTCTTC
CASSPDGQGLGEQFF
>TRBJ2-1|16|.|TRBV4-1
TGCGCCAGCAGCCAAGAGGGCGGGAACGCCTACAATGAGCAGTTCTTC
CASSQEGGNAYNEQFF